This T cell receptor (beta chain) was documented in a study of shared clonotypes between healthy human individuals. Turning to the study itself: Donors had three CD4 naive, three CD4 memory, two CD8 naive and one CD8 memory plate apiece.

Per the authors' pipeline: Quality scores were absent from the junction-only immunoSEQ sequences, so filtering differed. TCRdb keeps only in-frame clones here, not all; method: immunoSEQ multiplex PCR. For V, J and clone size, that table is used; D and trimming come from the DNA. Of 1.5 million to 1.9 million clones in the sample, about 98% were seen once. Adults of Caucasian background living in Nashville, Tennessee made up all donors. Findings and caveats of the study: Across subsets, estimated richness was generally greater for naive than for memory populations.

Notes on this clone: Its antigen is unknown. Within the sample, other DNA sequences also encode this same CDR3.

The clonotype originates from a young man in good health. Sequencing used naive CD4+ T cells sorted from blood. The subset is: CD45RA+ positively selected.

The CDR3 DNA sequence: TGTGCCAGCAGCTTAACCGGGACAGTCTACGAGCAGTACTTC. Amino acids: CASSLTGTVYEQYF. The J gene is TRBJ2-7, the V gene TRBV28; 7 nucleotides line up with TRBD1. Germline CDR1 MDHEN, CDR2 SYDVKM. The junction had 8 bases not matched to a gene; V was cut back by 6 bases and J by 3 bases. The CDR3 loop spans 14 amino acids. The full variable domain, completed using reference TRBV28 and TRBJ2-7, is DVKVTQSSRYLVKRTGEKVFLECVQDMDHENMFWYRQDPGLGLRLIYFSYDVKMKEKGDIPEGYSVSREKKERFSLILESASTNQTSMYLCASSLTGTVYEQYFGPGTRLTVT.